The 21 T cell receptor beta chains reported below all come from one sample, sequenced in a study of Graves' ophthalmopathy and Graves' hyperthyroidism. Amplified TCR beta CDR3 regions were obtained using RNA transcripts as template. RT-PCR with HTBI primers came first, then second-round multiplex PCR. TCRdb reprocessed the multiplex PCR reads via MiXCR and lists one record per CDR3 protein. The repertoire consists of about 480,000 distinct CDR3 sequences, with roughly 14% occurring once and the leading ten covering roughly 9.8%. Input material: blood. Every receptor here comes from a woman in her twenties or thirties with Graves' ophthalmopathy.

This clonotype has a count of ten or more. The rearrangement joins TRBV2 to TRBJ1-2, with D unresolved. CDR1 is SNHLY, CDR2 FYNNEI, per germline. V was pared by 2 bases and J by 7 bases, with 17 bases between. The CDR3 loop spans 15 amino acids. The CDR3 here is CASSESSYRSVGYTF. The CDR3 DNA follows: TGTGCCAGCAGTGAATCATCTTATCGTTCGGTTGGCTACACCTTC.

This clonotype was observed many times. The CDR3 loop is CASSPGAESRANIQYF. In DNA, the CDR3 is TGTGCCAGCAGCCCCGGGGCCGAGAGTCGGGCCAACATTCAGTACTTC. This sequence joins TRBV11-2 and TRBJ2-4, with D possibly called TRBD1 or TRBD2 (5 bases each). CDR3 length: 16 amino acids. Trimming stripped 5 bases from V and 7 bases from J, with 21 bases between. The V gene's germline CDR1 is SGHAT and CDR2 FQNNGV.

Many counts were recorded for this clonotype. CDR3 sequence: CASSLSTGLGYTF. In DNA form, the CDR3 reads TGTGCCAGCAGTTTATCGACCGGGCTCGGCTACACCTTC. The chain links TRBV27 to TRBJ1-2; no definite D call. CDR3 length: 13 amino acids. The V gene's germline CDR1 is MNHEY and CDR2 SMNVEV (reference sequence). V lost 0 bases and J lost 8, with 10 bases in between.

The chain uses TRBV12-3 or TRBV12-4 and TRBJ1-2; D unresolved. V lost 6 bases, J lost 7 bases, and 12 bases lay in between. This CDR3 contains 12 residues. CDR3 DNA: TGTGCCAGCAGACTCACAGAATCTGGCTACACCTTC. This gives the protein CASRLTESGYTF.

This clonotype was seen many times. The rearrangement joins TRBV29-1 to TRBJ1-3; D is undetermined. Germline CDR1 is SQVTM and CDR2 is ANQGSEA. This CDR3 has 12 amino acids. The V end lost 7 bases, the J end lost 1 base, and 8 bases lay between the germline ends. CDR3 protein: CSGGKSGNTIYF. The CDR3 DNA follows: TGCAGCGGGGGAAAATCTGGAAACACCATATATTTT.

This clonotype was detected ten times or more. In nucleotides, the CDR3 is TGCAGCGTTGAAGGCGGGAGGCAGGGGGTCCACGAGCAGTACTTC. Amino acid sequence: CSVEGGRQGVHEQYF. The chain carries TRBV29-1 and TRBJ2-7; a weak D match, TRBD2 (8 bases). The CDR3 loop spans 15 amino acids. V lost 1 base and J lost 5, with 18 bases in between. Germline-derived CDR1 and CDR2 are SQVTM and ANQGSEA.

This clonotype has at least ten counts. The rearrangement uses TRBV6-1 and TRBJ2-7; D call uncertain. The CDR3 sequence is 13 residues long. Germline values: CDR1 MNHNS, CDR2 SASEGT. Trimming took 1 base from V and 3 from J, leaving 7 bases between them. CDR3 DNA: TGTGCCAGCAGTGAAGAGGTGCTCTACGAGCAGTACTTC. It codes for CASSEEVLYEQYF.

The sample holds many counts of this clonotype. The chain is built from TRBV6-1 and TRBJ1-6, with TRBD1 as a possible D gene (6 bases). The germline V and J ends were trimmed by 3 bases and 8 bases, with 11 bases remaining between them. The CDR3 spans 14 residues. The germline gives CDR1 MNHNS, CDR2 SASEGT. CDR3 in amino acids: CASSDYRGDSPLHF. CDR3 sequence (DNA): TGTGCCAGCAGTGATTATAGGGGGGATTCACCCCTCCACTTT.

This clonotype appeared a few times. A single base separates this from a much larger clone, so it may be a read error. V gene TRBV27 combines with J gene TRBJ2-2; D is possibly TRBD1 (6 bases). There are 16 residues in the CDR3. Per the germline V gene, CDR1 is MNHEY and CDR2 is SMNVEV (reference sequence). The CDR3 is CASSLRQGLNTGELCF. The CDR3 DNA reads as TGTGCCAGCAGCCTCCGTCAGGGGCTGAACACCGGGGAGCTGTGTTTT.

Concerning this clonotype: A much larger clone lies a single base off, so this may be a read error. The V gene is TRBV2, the J gene TRBJ1-2, with TRBD1 matching over 8 bases. The CDR3 is made up of 12 amino acids. Germline V gene data show CDR1 as SNHLY and CDR2 as FYNNEI. The CDR3 region has the DNA TGTACTGGGCGGGACAGGACCTATGGCTTCACCTTC. Its translation is CTGRDRTYGFTF.

This clonotype was seen at least ten times. One end of the junction is discordant with germline, which a read error may explain. V usage is TRBV7-7 and J usage is TRBJ2-5; D is undetermined. The CDR3 length is 13 residues. CDR1 is SSHAT and CDR2 is FNYEAQ in the germline V gene (reference sequence). The CDR3 protein is CASSITYQETQYF. The CDR3 bases are TGTGCTAGCAGCATAACGTACCAAGAGACCCAGTACTTC.

This clonotype was detected many times. This rearrangement joins TRBV19 to TRBJ1-2; D remains ambiguous. Trimming shortened V by 3 bases and J by 8 bases, and 10 bases separated the two germline ends. The CDR3 spans 12 residues. Germline-derived CDR1 and CDR2 are LNHDA and SQIVND (reference sequence). In DNA form, the CDR3 reads TGTGCCAGTAGTATGACGGCAAGGGGCTACACCTTC. Protein product: CASSMTARGYTF.

This clonotype was detected many times. The rearrangement joins TRBV30 to TRBJ1-3, with a possible D match to TRBD1 (5 bases). This CDR3 has 15 amino acids. From germline, CDR1 is GTSNPN and CDR2 SVGIG (reference sequence). Deletions cut 7 bases from V and 0 bases from J, with 16 bases between. Written as DNA, the CDR3 is TGTGCCTCCCCAGGGTGGCCGGGCTCTGGAAACACCATATATTTT. Translation gives CASPGWPGSGNTIYF.

Many counts were recorded for this clonotype. This CDR3 is CASTSSPLGIGYTF. DNA for the CDR3: TGTGCCAGCACCTCCAGCCCTCTCGGCATCGGCTACACCTTC. V and J are TRBV12-3 or TRBV12-4 and TRBJ1-2; D unclear. The length of the CDR3 is 14 residues. V was pared by 7 bases and J by 8 bases, with 20 bases between.

This clonotype was observed many times. The chain has TRBV11-2 and TRBJ2-2; D gene uncertain. Germline CDR1 is SGHAT and CDR2 is FQNNGV. V lost 3 bases and J 0 bases, leaving 11 bases between the germline ends. This CDR3 has 16 amino acids. DNA of the CDR3: TGTGCCAGCAGCTTCCTAGGGCTTACGAACACCGGGGAGCTGTTTTTT. Translating gives CASSFLGLTNTGELFF. The full variable domain, rest sourced from reference TRBV11-2 and TRBJ2-2, is EAGVAQSPRYKIIEKRQSVAFWCNPISGHATLYWYQQILGQGPKLLIQFQNNGVVDDSQLPKDRFSAERLKGVDSTLKIQPAKLEDSAVYLCASSFLGLTNTGELFFGEGSRLTVL.

This clonotype was picked up many times. The chain joins TRBV29-1 to TRBJ2-2, with TRBD2 as a possible D gene (6 bases). Germline V lookup: CDR1 SQVTM, CDR2 ANQGSEA. The CDR3 consists of 15 residues. V lost 1 base, J lost 3 bases, and 12 bases lay in between. Written as DNA, the CDR3 is TGCAGCGTTGAAGCCTCCGGGGGATACACCGGGGAGCTGTTTTTT. It encodes CSVEASGGYTGELFF.

This clonotype was seen repeatedly, ten times or more. The V and J genes are TRBV24-1 and TRBJ2-5; possibly TRBD1 for D (6 bases). V was pared by 4 bases and J by 4 bases, with 12 bases between. The germline V gene has CDR1 KGHDR and CDR2 SFDVKD. CDR3 size: 14 residues. The DNA of the CDR3 is TGTGCCACCAGTGAAAACCAGGGGAGAGAGACCCAGTACTTC. Translation gives CATSENQGRETQYF.

As to this clonotype: A read error may explain this, as a much larger clone is one base away. This chain joins TRBV11-2 and TRBJ1-5; 7 nucleotides match TRBD1. The length of the CDR3 is 16 residues. CDR1 SGHAT and CDR2 FQNNGV come from the germline V gene. The V gene end was trimmed by 5 bases and the J gene end by 0 bases; junction bases not matched to a gene: 7. The CDR3 DNA sequence: TGTGCCAGCAGCCCCTACAGGGGATATAGCAATCAGCCCCAGCATTTT. Its translation is CASSPYRGYSNQPQHF.

This clonotype has at least ten counts. V usage is TRBV11-2 and J usage is TRBJ1-2; D is uncertain. The CDR3 runs 13 residues. With 5 bases removed from V and 6 bases from J, the gap between germline ends came to 13 bases. The germline V gene encodes CDR1 SGHAT and CDR2 FQNNGV. The CDR3 sequence: CASSRDLGDGYTF. Here the CDR3 DNA reads TGTGCCAGCAGCCGCGATCTCGGGGATGGCTACACCTTC.

The CDR3 DNA follows: TGTGCCAGCAGCAACCAGGGGGCCGGCACTGAAGCTTTCTTT. Translating gives CASSNQGAGTEAFF. The gene calls are TRBV5-4 and TRBJ1-1, with 8 bases identical to TRBD1. The CDR3 has 14 residues. V lost 4 bases, J lost 4 bases, and 6 bases stayed unmatched. CDR1 and CDR2 from the germline V gene are SGHNT and YYREEE (reference sequence).

This clonotype was recorded many times. The chain links TRBV6-5 to TRBJ2-5, with D perhaps matching TRBD2 (7 bases). Germline CDR1 MNHEY, CDR2 SVGAGI. The CDR3 has 14 amino acids. Trimming cost V 2 bases and J 2 bases, with 9 bases left between them. The CDR3 region is CASSYRGAQETQYF. CDR3 in DNA: TGTGCCAGCAGTTACCGGGGGGCACAAGAGACCCAGTACTTC.